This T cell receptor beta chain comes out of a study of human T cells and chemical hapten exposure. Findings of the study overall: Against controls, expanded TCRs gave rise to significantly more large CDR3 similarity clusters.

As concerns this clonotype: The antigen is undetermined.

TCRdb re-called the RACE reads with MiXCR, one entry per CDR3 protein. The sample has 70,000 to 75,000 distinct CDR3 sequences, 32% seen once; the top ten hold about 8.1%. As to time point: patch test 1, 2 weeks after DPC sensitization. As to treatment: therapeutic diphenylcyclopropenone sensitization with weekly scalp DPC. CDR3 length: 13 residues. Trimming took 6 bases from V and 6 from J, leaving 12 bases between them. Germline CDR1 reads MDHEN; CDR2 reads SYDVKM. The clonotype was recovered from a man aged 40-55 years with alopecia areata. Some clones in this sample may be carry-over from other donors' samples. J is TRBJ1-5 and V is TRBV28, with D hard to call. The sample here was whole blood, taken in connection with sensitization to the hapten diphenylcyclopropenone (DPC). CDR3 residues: CASSRTRVQPQHF. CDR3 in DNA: TGTGCCAGCAGCCGGACTCGGGTTCAGCCCCAGCATTTT. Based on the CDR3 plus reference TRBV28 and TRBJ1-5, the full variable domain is DVKVTQSSRYLVKRTGEKVFLECVQDMDHENMFWYRQDPGLGLRLIYFSYDVKMKEKGDIPEGYSVSREKKERFSLILESASTNQTSMYLCASSRTRVQPQHFGDGTRLSIL.